The rows below give T cell receptor beta chains drawn from one sample of a study of blood T cell repertoires in COVID-19. Profiling relied on immunoSEQ multiplex PCR, and the TCRdb table lists in-frame clones only, not all of them. The sample includes roughly 250,000 clones, 70% to 90% of them seen just once. Input material: PBMCs or T cells enriched from blood (not recorded which). The origin of the receptors is a woman aged 30 to 39 who had recovered from COVID-19. CDR3s include the opening cysteine and the closing phenylalanine or tryptophan. The D gene is left open where the match is weak. Clone size is shown for a subset of rows, as once, few, many or a class of expanded clone.

J gene: TRBJ1-5; V gene: TRBV3-1/TRBV3-2; D gene: .; clone size: once; CDR3 DNA: TGTGCCAGCAGCCAAGACCATTTCCGGGCCCTCCGGGGGCCCCAGCATTTT; CDR3 protein: CASSQDHFRALRGPQHF
J gene: TRBJ1-1; V gene: TRBV19; D gene: .; clone size: .; CDR3 DNA: TGTGCCAGTAGTATATCGGGGTTTGGCACTGAAGCTTTCTTT; CDR3 protein: CASSISGFGTEAFF
J gene: TRBJ2-7; V gene: TRBV18; D gene: .; clone size: .; CDR3 DNA: TGTGCCAGCTCACCACACGGACAGCGACTTAGTTACGAGCAGTACTTC; CDR3 protein: CASSPHGQRLSYEQYF
J gene: TRBJ1-2; V gene: TRBV15; D gene: .; clone size: .; CDR3 DNA: TGTGCCACCAGCAGAGACCCCAGGGCGCCTAACTATGGCTACACCTTC; CDR3 protein: CATSRDPRAPNYGYTF
J gene: TRBJ1-3; V gene: TRBV7-2; D gene: .; clone size: few; CDR3 DNA: TGTGCCAGCACCGTGGAGGACCTCTCTGGAAACACCATATATTTT; CDR3 protein: CASTVEDLSGNTIYF
J gene: TRBJ1-4; V gene: TRBV18; D gene: TRBD1; clone size: once; CDR3 DNA: TGTGCCAGCTCACCAATGGCCCAGGGGGGAACGGGTGAAAAACTGTTTTTT; CDR3 protein: CASSPMAQGGTGEKLFF
J gene: TRBJ1-1; V gene: TRBV19; D gene: .; clone size: .; CDR3 DNA: TGTGCCAGTAGACCAAACCCGACAGGGAACACTGAAGCTTTCTTT; CDR3 protein: CASRPNPTGNTEAFF
J gene: TRBJ2-7; V gene: TRBV6-5; D gene: .; clone size: few; CDR3 DNA: TGTGCCAGCACCTTATCCAGGGGTCTTCGGGACGAGCAGTACTTC; CDR3 protein: CASTLSRGLRDEQYF
J gene: TRBJ1-1; V gene: TRBV28; D gene: .; clone size: .; CDR3 DNA: TGTGCCAGCAGTTTACAGGTAGGGGAGGGGCGCGACACTGAAGCTTTCTTT; CDR3 protein: CASSLQVGEGRDTEAFF
J gene: TRBJ2-7; V gene: TRBV7-9; D gene: .; clone size: few; CDR3 DNA: TGTGCCAGCAGCTACCCTCGGGGGGCCGAGGGCGAGCAGTACTTC; CDR3 protein: CASSYPRGAEGEQYF
J gene: TRBJ2-2; V gene: TRBV9; D gene: .; clone size: .; CDR3 DNA: TGTGCCAGCAGCGTAGCCGTCACCGGGGAGCTGTTTTTT; CDR3 protein: CASSVAVTGELFF
J gene: TRBJ1-4; V gene: TRBV29-1; D gene: .; clone size: .; CDR3 DNA: TGCAGCGTTGAGGGGCCAGGGCTTGAAAAACTGTTTTTT; CDR3 protein: CSVEGPGLEKLFF
J gene: TRBJ1-1; V gene: TRBV10-1; D gene: TRBD1; clone size: .; CDR3 DNA: TGCGCCAGCAGGACCTTCAGGGGGCAGGGGACTGAAGCTTTCTTT; CDR3 protein: CASRTFRGQGTEAFF
J gene: TRBJ2-5; V gene: TRBV3-1/TRBV3-2; D gene: TRBD2; clone size: .; CDR3 DNA: TGTGCCAGCAGCCTTTCCCCTAGCGGGGGGGCCCCAGAGACCCAGTACTTC; CDR3 protein: CASSLSPSGGAPETQYF
J gene: TRBJ2-3; V gene: TRBV28; D gene: TRBD2; clone size: once; CDR3 DNA: TGTGCCAGCAGTTCACTAGCGGGAGAGTGGGCAGATACGCAGTATTTT; CDR3 protein: CASSSLAGEWADTQYF
J gene: TRBJ1-1; V gene: TRBV7-2; D gene: .; clone size: .; CDR3 DNA: TGTGCCAGCAGCTCCCAACGGGGGAACACTGAAGCTTTCTTT; CDR3 protein: CASSSQRGNTEAFF
J gene: TRBJ2-3; V gene: TRBV10-2; D gene: .; clone size: once; CDR3 DNA: TGCGCCAGCACAGGATCCCACACAGATACGCAGTATTTT; CDR3 protein: CASTGSHTDTQYF
J gene: TRBJ2-5; V gene: TRBV6-4; D gene: TRBD2; clone size: few; CDR3 DNA: TGTGCCAGCAGTCCCGGGACTAGCGGGGGGTCTGGAGAGACCCAGTACTTC; CDR3 protein: CASSPGTSGGSGETQYF